Listed here are 14 T cell receptor beta chains from one sample, sequenced in a study of CD8 T cells in ankylosing spondylitis. General observations from the study: About 8 highly homologous variants made up a TCR beta motif, and this motif appeared characteristic of ankylosing spondylitis blood.

No antigen is known for these receptors. TCRdb called the 5' RACE reads again in MiXCR, with one record for every CDR3 protein. The data hold around 770,000 distinct CDR3 sequences, with approximately 12% observed a single time. The material sequenced was blood, either unsorted or a sorted T cell fraction (not recorded which). The receptors come from a male donor with ankylosing spondylitis.

In this sample, this clonotype turned up many times. The CDR3 nucleotides read TGTGCCAGCAGTTCGACGGGACTAGCGTTAAACAATGAGCAGTTCTTC. Protein product: CASSSTGLALNNEQFF. The V gene is TRBV12-3 or TRBV12-4, the J gene TRBJ2-1, with TRBD2 matching over 10 bases. This CDR3 is 16 amino acids long. V lost 4 bases and J lost 5; bases outside the gene matches: 8.

CDR3 DNA: TGTGCCAGCAGCTTATTCGTGAATCAGCCCCAGCATTTT. Translating it yields CASSLFVNQPQHF. V and J are TRBV7-2 and TRBJ1-5; D remains unclear. The CDR3 is made up of 13 amino acids. V was trimmed by 2 bases and J by 4 bases, leaving 6 bases between them. Per germline, CDR1 SGHTA and CDR2 FQGNSA. The full variable domain, its missing parts supplied by reference TRBV7-2 and TRBJ1-5, is GAGVSQSPSNKVTEKGKDVELRCDPISGHTALYWYRQSLGQGLEFLIYFQGNSAPDKSGLPSDRFSAERTGGSVSTLTIQRTQQEDSAVYLCASSLFVNQPQHFGDGTRLSIL.

This clonotype was found a few times. The rearrangement links TRBV12-3 or TRBV12-4 to TRBJ1-5; D uncertain. Trimming left V 7 bases short and J 3 bases short, with 10 bases between. This CDR3 comprises 13 residues. The CDR3 is CASTPRPNQPQHF. DNA for the CDR3: TGTGCCAGCACCCCTCGACCCAATCAGCCCCAGCATTTT.

As DNA, the CDR3 is TGTGCCAGCAGCACCTGGACATCAGATACGCAGTATTTT. As protein: CASSTWTSDTQYF. The chain links TRBV5-5 to TRBJ2-3, with D tentatively TRBD1 (5 bases). Trimming shortened V by 4 bases and J by 4 bases, and 10 bases separated the two germline ends. Looked up from germline, CDR1 is SGHKS and CDR2 is YYEKEE (reference sequence). CDR3 length equals 13 residues.

Only a few counts were recorded for this clonotype. CDR3 DNA: TGTGCCAGCACTCTACCGGGATACGCCGGTGGAAACACCATATATTTT. It specifies CASTLPGYAGGNTIYF. The chain carries TRBV28 and TRBJ1-3; D is uncertain. CDR3 length equals 16 residues. V gave up 7 bases and J gave up 3 bases, with 19 bases separating them. Germline V gene sequence: CDR1 MDHEN, CDR2 SYDVKM. The variable domain in full, completed from reference TRBV28 and TRBJ1-3, reads DVKVTQSSRYLVKRTGEKVFLECVQDMDHENMFWYRQDPGLGLRLIYFSYDVKMKEKGDIPEGYSVSREKKERFSLILESASTNQTSMYLCASTLPGYAGGNTIYFGEGSWLTVV.

The chain combines TRBV7-2 with TRBJ2-7; no firm D call. CDR1 and CDR2 (germline): SGHTA, FQGNSA. V lost 2 bases and J 2 bases, leaving 7 bases between the germline ends. The CDR3 spans 13 residues. The CDR3 spells CASSLQEPYEQYF. The CDR3 bases are TGTGCCAGCAGCTTACAGGAACCCTACGAGCAGTACTTC.

There are a few counts of this clonotype. V is TRBV12-3 or TRBV12-4 and J is TRBJ2-3, with a possible D match to TRBD2 (7 bases). V lost 7 bases and J lost 2, with 13 bases in between. The CDR3 sequence is 14 residues long. CDR3 DNA: TGTGCCAGCACGGCGGGGGCATACACAGATACGCAGTATTTT. Its protein is CASTAGAYTDTQYF.

This clonotype was observed a few times. The CDR3: CAISVSSTDTQYF. CDR3 DNA: TGTGCCATCAGTGTTTCGAGCACAGATACGCAGTATTTT. This rearrangement joins TRBV10-3 to TRBJ2-3; D remains ambiguous. The CDR3 runs to 13 residues. Between the trimmed V and J ends, which lost 4 bases and 0 bases, there was a span of 5 bases. Germline V CDR1 and CDR2: ENHRY, SYGVKD.

This clonotype was seen at least ten times. The chain carries TRBV29-1 and TRBJ2-5, with D unclear. The CDR3 loop spans 12 amino acids. Germline CDR1 and CDR2: SQVTM and ANQGSEA. The V and J ends lost 1 base and 4 bases respectively, with 7 bases between them. In DNA form, the CDR3 reads TGCAGCGTTGAAGGACCCTCAGAGACCCAGTACTTC. Protein: CSVEGPSETQYF.

This clonotype was picked up many times. V and J are TRBV12-3 or TRBV12-4 and TRBJ1-5; 7 bases match TRBD1. This CDR3 region has 13 residues. V dropped 5 bases and J dropped 7; count of bases not matched to a gene: 5. The CDR3 sequence is CASSTGVGQPQHF. The CDR3, as DNA: TGTGCCAGCAGTACAGGGGTAGGCCAGCCCCAGCATTTT.

This clonotype was detected only a few times. The rearrangement links TRBV18 to TRBJ2-3; TRBD2 matches at 11 bases. This CDR3 contains 15 residues. Germline V CDR1 and CDR2: KGHSH, LQKENI. V was clipped by 11 bases and J by 6 bases; unmatched bases: 13. The CDR3 region has the DNA TGTGCCGCCTCAAAACTAGCGGGAGATTTGGATACGCAGTATTTT. Translating gives CAASKLAGDLDTQYF.

This clonotype was observed a handful of times. The chain carries TRBV5-5 and TRBJ1-2; tentatively, D is TRBD1 (5 bases). Germline CDR1 SGHKS, CDR2 YYEKEE (reference sequence). The ends were cut back, 1 base at V and 7 bases at J, with 14 bases in the middle. The CDR3 is 14 residues long. The DNA of the CDR3 is TGTGCCAGCAGCTTGCGGCAGGGAGGAGGTGGCTACACCTTC. Its translation: CASSLRQGGGGYTF.

This clonotype was recorded at least ten times. This rearrangement joins TRBV12-3 or TRBV12-4 to TRBJ2-1, with 9 bases fitting TRBD2. Losses at the gene ends were 0 bases for V and 12 bases for J; bases not matched to a gene: 12. This CDR3 spans 16 amino acids. The DNA for the CDR3 is TGTGCCAGCAGTTTAGCCTCCCGCGGGAGGGCCAAACTGCAGTTCTTC. Translated: CASSLASRGRAKLQFF.

This chain uses TRBV5-1 with TRBJ2-3; no reliable D call. Trimming took off 0 bases at V and 1 base at J, with 12 bases between the two ends. Germline loops: CDR1 SGHRS, CDR2 YFSETQ. CDR3 length equals 16 residues. The CDR3 DNA follows: TGCGCCAGCAGCTTGGGAAGGTCTTTCGGCACAGATACGCAGTATTTT. Protein sequence: CASSLGRSFGTDTQYF.